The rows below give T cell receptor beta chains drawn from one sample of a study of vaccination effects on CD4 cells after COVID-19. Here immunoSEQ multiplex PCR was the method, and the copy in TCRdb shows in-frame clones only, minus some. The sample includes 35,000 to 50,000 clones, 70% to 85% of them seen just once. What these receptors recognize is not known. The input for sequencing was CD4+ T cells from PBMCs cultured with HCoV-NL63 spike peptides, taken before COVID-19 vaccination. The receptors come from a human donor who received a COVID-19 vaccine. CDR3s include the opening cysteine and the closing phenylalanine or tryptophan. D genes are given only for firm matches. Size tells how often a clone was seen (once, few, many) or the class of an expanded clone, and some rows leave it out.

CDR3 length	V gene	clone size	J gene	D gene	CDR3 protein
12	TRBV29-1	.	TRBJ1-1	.	CSAQQGNTEAFF
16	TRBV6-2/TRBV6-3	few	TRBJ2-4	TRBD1	CASSLDRTPTENIQYF
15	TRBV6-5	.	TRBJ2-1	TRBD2	CARTNIRGGRNEQFF
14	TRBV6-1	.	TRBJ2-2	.	CASSEQGITGELFF
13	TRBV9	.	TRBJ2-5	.	CASSLNIGETQYF
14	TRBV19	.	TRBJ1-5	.	CASTNRNSNQPQHF
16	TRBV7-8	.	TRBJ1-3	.	CASSFGTQSSGNTIYF
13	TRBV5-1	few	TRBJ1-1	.	CASSSTLNTEAFF
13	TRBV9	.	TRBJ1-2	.	CASSVEGSYGYTF
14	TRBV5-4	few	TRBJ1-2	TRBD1	CASSLGGTGGGYTF
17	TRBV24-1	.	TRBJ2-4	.	CATSDLPSRSSKNIQYF
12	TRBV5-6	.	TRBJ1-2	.	CASRWGAGGYTF
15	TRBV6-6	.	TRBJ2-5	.	CASSYSNRDQETQYF
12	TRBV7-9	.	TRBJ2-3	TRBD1	CASSYRGLTQYF
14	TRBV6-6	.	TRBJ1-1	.	CASREGRSNTEAFF